The 13 T cell receptor beta chains listed next were all sequenced from one sample in a study of CD4 and CD8 cells across lung adenocarcinoma regions. MiXCR, applied by TCRdb to the PCR reads, yields one record per CDR3 protein. This sample has 3,000 to 4,000 distinct CDR3 sequences, with almost 65% found just once. Sequenced sample: CD8+ T cells from the margin of a lung tumor. Receptors originate from a female donor with lung adenocarcinoma. The CD4 and CD8 labels of this study may be unreliable.

The V call is TRBV6-1, the J call TRBJ1-1; no clear D. V lost 4 bases and J lost 4, with 7 bases in between. The CDR3 runs to 12 residues. Looked up from germline, CDR1 is MNHNS and CDR2 is SASEGT. CDR3 residues: CASSAGPTEAFF. The DNA for the CDR3 is TGTGCCAGCAGTGCGGGTCCCACTGAAGCTTTCTTT.

This clonotype is judged medium-sized. The chain couples TRBV6-1 to TRBJ2-5; tentatively, D is TRBD2 (5 bases). Trimming removed 1 base from V and 5 bases from J, with 14 bases in between. Germline values: CDR1 MNHNS, CDR2 SASEGT. This CDR3 region has 15 residues. The CDR3 region has the DNA TGTGCCAGCAGTGAAGAGCCCCTGCGAGGGGAGACCCAGTACTTC. The encoded protein is CASSEEPLRGETQYF.

In its sample, this clonotype was seen a few times. The V gene is TRBV6-1, the J gene TRBJ1-4; D is perhaps TRBD1 (5 bases). The V gene's germline CDR1 is MNHNS and CDR2 SASEGT. The CDR3 extends over 15 amino acids. Trimming removed 6 bases at V and 7 bases at J, with 18 bases between. The CDR3 region has the DNA TGTGCCAGCAGCCCTGCGGGGGGTTTGGGTGAAAAACTGTTTTTT. This sequence encodes CASSPAGGLGEKLFF.

The chain is built from TRBV6-1 and TRBJ2-3; D is perhaps TRBD1 or TRBD2 (6 bases each). The J call may be incorrect, as the DNA end agrees better with TRBJ2-7. Germline V CDR1 and CDR2: MNHNS, SASEGT. The CDR3 spans 16 residues. CDR3 nucleotide sequence: TGTGCCAGCAGGGGCTCTGGGGGGCCTGACCAAGATACGCAGTACTTC. Translation: CASRGSGGPDQDTQYF.

J is TRBJ2-1 and V is TRBV12-3 or TRBV12-4; a weak D match, TRBD2 (6 bases). V lost 1 base to trimming and J lost 4 bases, with 8 bases between them. This CDR3 has 14 amino acids. The CDR3 sequence is CASSLGRDYNEQFF. The CDR3 region has the DNA TGTGCCAGCAGTTTAGGGCGGGATTACAATGAGCAGTTCTTC.

This clonotype showed up just a few times. This sequence joins TRBV25-1 and TRBJ2-2; D not resolved. The germline CDR1 and CDR2 sequences are MGHDK and SYGVNS. The V and J ends lost 1 base and 4 bases respectively, with 25 bases between them. The CDR3 is 20 amino acids. The CDR3 sequence is CASSELELWGRATGTGELFF. The CDR3 bases are TGTGCCAGCAGTGAATTGGAGCTCTGGGGTAGGGCAACGGGCACCGGGGAGCTGTTTTTT.

The chain joins TRBV28 to TRBJ2-5, with 11 bases identical to TRBD2. This CDR3 has 15 residues. V shed 5 bases, J shed 5 bases, and the junction held 7 bases outside the gene matches. Germline CDR1 reads MDHEN; CDR2 reads SYDVKM. The CDR3 DNA reads TGTGCCAGCAGTGGGACTAGCGGTGATTGGGAGACCCAGTACTTC. Its translation is CASSGTSGDWETQYF.

A word on this clonotype: A much larger clone sits a single nucleotide away, making a read error possible. The chain couples TRBV4-1 to TRBJ2-1; D perhaps matches TRBD1 (6 bases). The J call is uncertain, as TRBJ2-5 better fits the DNA end. Germline CDR1 reads MGHRA; CDR2 reads YSYEKL. The CDR3 is made up of 16 amino acids. DNA of the CDR3: TGCGCCAACAGCCAAGATGCTCTTGGGGGCTCGGAGACCCAGTACTTC. Translated: CANSQDALGGSETQYF.

Of note for this clonotype: At one end the junction does not follow the germline gene, possibly because of a read error. V usage is TRBV7-7 and J usage is TRBJ2-5, with D possibly matching TRBD2 (6 bases). This CDR3 has 14 amino acids. CDR1 SSHAT and CDR2 FNYEAQ come from the germline V gene (reference sequence). CDR3 sequence reads: CASSLLAGSETQYF. The CDR3 DNA is TGTGCTAGCAGCTTACTTGCGGGGTCAGAGACCCAGTACTTC.

The chain couples TRBV25-1 to TRBJ2-3; TRBD2 might be the D (5 bases). The J call may be in error: the DNA end matches TRBJ2-5 better. Germline V lookup: CDR1 MGHDK, CDR2 SYGVNS. The CDR3 totals 14 residues. CDR3 bases: TGTGCCAGCAGTGTAGGTGCGGGTCAAGAGACCCAGTACTTC. This translates into CASSVGAGQETQYF.

The chain couples TRBV7-2 to TRBJ1-6; a weak D match, TRBD1 (6 bases). The V gene's germline CDR1 is SGHTA and CDR2 FQGNSA. The CDR3 runs to 13 residues. V gave up 7 bases and J gave up 9 bases, with 13 bases separating them. For the CDR3, the DNA is TGTGCCAGCACTGGGGAAGGGGGTTCACCCCTCCACTTT. It translates to CASTGEGGSPLHF.

The chain is built from TRBV6-5 and TRBJ2-5; 10 bases line up with TRBD1. The V segment lost 8 bases and the J segment 4 bases; nucleotides outside the gene matches: 10. The CDR3 covers 15 residues. Per the germline V gene, CDR1 is MNHEY and CDR2 is SVGAGI. The CDR3 here is CASEVLGTGVETQYF. In DNA form, the CDR3 reads TGTGCCAGCGAGGTACTTGGGACAGGGGTAGAGACCCAGTACTTC.

The chain recombines TRBV14 with TRBJ1-4; D remains ambiguous. The CDR3 is 14 amino acids. Germline CDR1 and CDR2: SGHDN and FVKESK. Trimming removed 2 bases from V and 5 bases from J, with 9 bases in between. The CDR3 here is CASSQPGWNEKLFF. The CDR3 coding sequence is TGTGCCAGCAGCCAACCGGGGTGGAATGAAAAACTGTTTTTT.